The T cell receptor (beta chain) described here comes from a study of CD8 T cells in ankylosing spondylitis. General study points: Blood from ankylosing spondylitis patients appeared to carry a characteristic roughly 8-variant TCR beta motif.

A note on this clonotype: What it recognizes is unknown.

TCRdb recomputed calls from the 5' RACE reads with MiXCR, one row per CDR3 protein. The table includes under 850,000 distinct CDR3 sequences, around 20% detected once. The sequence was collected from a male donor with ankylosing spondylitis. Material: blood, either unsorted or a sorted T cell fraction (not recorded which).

The CDR3 sequence is CASRQYNEQFF. CDR3 nucleotide sequence: TGTGCCAGCAGGCAGTACAATGAGCAGTTCTTC. This sequence joins TRBV6-2 or TRBV6-3 and TRBJ2-1; D call uncertain. The germline CDR1 and CDR2 sequences are MNHEY and SVGEGT. The CDR3 covers 11 residues. V lost 6 bases and J lost 4, with 4 bases in between.